These T cell receptor beta chains were read from a single sample in a study of siplizumab effects on memory and regulatory T cells. Using immunoSEQ multiplex PCR, the repertoire was profiled, and TCRdb retains in-frame clones only, with some absent. Of some 99,000 clones in the sample, under 95% were seen once. The specimen was Tregs sorted from blood. The source is a human donor in good health. Each CDR3 is given with its conserved first and last residue. The D gene is left open where the match is weak. Some rows mark clone size as missing; the rest say once, few, many or name a class of expanded clone.

size: NA; V: TRBV28; D: NA; J: TRBJ1-5; DNA: TGTGCCAGCAAAGGTCTACAGATCAATCAGCCCCAGCATTTT; CDR3: CASKGLQINQPQHF
size: NA; V: TRBV5-1; D: NA; J: TRBJ2-7; DNA: TGCGCCAGCAGCTGGCCGGGTTCCTACGAGCAGTACTTC; CDR3: CASSWPGSYEQYF
size: NA; V: TRBV7-2; D: NA; J: TRBJ1-3; DNA: TGTGCCAGCAGCTTGAGTGGGGGTGGCATCTCTGGAAACACCATATATTTT; CDR3: CASSLSGGGISGNTIYF
size: NA; V: TRBV7-9; D: NA; J: TRBJ2-3; DNA: TGTGCCAGCAGCTTAGGAGGGATCGATACGCAGTATTTT; CDR3: CASSLGGIDTQYF
size: NA; V: TRBV12-5; D: TRBD1; J: TRBJ1-5; DNA: TGTGCTAGTGGTTTGGTACGAGGGACAGACGATAATCAGCCCCAGCATTTT; CDR3: CASGLVRGTDDNQPQHF
size: NA; V: TRBV6-5; D: TRBD1; J: TRBJ1-5; DNA: TGTGCCAGTGGACAGGGTCCTTATCAGCCCCAGCATTTT; CDR3: CASGQGPYQPQHF
size: NA; V: TRBV7-2; D: TRBD2; J: TRBJ2-7; DNA: TGTGCCAGCAGCTTAGGGGCTAGCGGGTACGAGCAGTACTTC; CDR3: CASSLGASGYEQYF
size: NA; V: TRBV27; D: NA; J: TRBJ2-3; DNA: TGTGCCAGCAGTTTTGGGGGTAGGGCAGATACGCAGTATTTT; CDR3: CASSFGGRADTQYF
size: once; V: TRBV27; D: NA; J: TRBJ1-1; DNA: TGTGCCAGCAGTAATGGACAGAACTATGAAGCTTTCTTT; CDR3: CASSNGQNYEAFF
size: once; V: TRBV27; D: NA; J: TRBJ1-2; DNA: TGTGCCAGCAGTTTTCGTCAGGGACTCTATGGCTACACCTTC; CDR3: CASSFRQGLYGYTF
size: NA; V: TRBV11-3; D: NA; J: TRBJ2-3; DNA: TGTGCCAGCAGCTTAACCGGCAGCACAGATACGCAGTATTTT; CDR3: CASSLTGSTDTQYF